This T cell receptor (beta chain) was identified in a study of a mutant IDH1 vaccine in newly diagnosed glioma. Study-level findings and limits: Pseudoprogression apparently lacked any relation to changes in top peripheral T cell clonotypes.

Clones were sequenced by immunoSEQ multiplex PCR, and TCRdb holds only the in-frame ones, with some missing. The repertoire holds 56,000 or so clones, approximately 80% seen once, with just under 5% in the top ten. The germline V gene encodes CDR1 SGHTA and CDR2 FQGNSA. The CDR3 runs to 14 residues. Deletions cut 6 bases from V and 5 bases from J, with 16 bases between. With respect to this clone: Its matching antigen is unknown.

Stated time point: week 47, end of study. Vaccinated patients received 300 ug of mutant IDH1 20-mer peptide per dose, with topical imiquimod. Specimen: PBMCs, collected from a glioma patient whose treatment included an IDH1 peptide vaccine. The V gene is TRBV7-2, the J gene TRBJ1-1; possibly TRBD1 for D (5 bases). The TCR originated in a woman in her forties with glioma. Some clones in this sample may be carry-over from other donors' samples. As DNA, the CDR3 is TGTGCCAGCAGTATGGGGCTCTTGGGTACTGAAGCTTTCTTT. This encodes CASSMGLLGTEAFF. The complete variable domain, with remaining parts taken from reference TRBV7-2 and TRBJ1-1, reads GAGVSQSPSNKVTEKGKDVELRCDPISGHTALYWYRQSLGQGLEFLIYFQGNSAPDKSGLPSDRFSAERTGGSVSTLTIQRTQQEDSAVYLCASSMGLLGTEAFFGQGTRLTVV.